One sample yielded the 12 T cell receptor beta chains listed below, sequenced in a study of siplizumab effects on memory and regulatory T cells. Repertoires were generated with immunoSEQ multiplex PCR, while TCRdb's copy carries only in-frame clones and drops some. This table holds some 100,000 clones, 80% to 95% found once. The source material was CD4+ T cells sorted from blood. The source of these receptors is a human donor in good health. Some clones in this sample may be carry-over from other donors' samples.

The CDR3 nucleotides read TGTGCCAGCAGTTCAATTTCTAGCGGGAGGGTCTACAATGAGCAGTTCTTC. This gives the protein CASSSISSGRVYNEQFF. The rearrangement uses TRBV27 and TRBJ2-1; 12 bases match TRBD2. Germline-derived CDR1 and CDR2 are MNHEY and SMNVEV (reference sequence). Trimming removed 4 bases from V and 3 bases from J; junction bases left unmatched: 7. This CDR3 comprises 17 residues.

The chain employs TRBV5-1 and TRBJ1-3, with 7 bases lining up with TRBD1. This CDR3 comprises 15 residues. The ends lost 0 bases at V and 2 bases at J; junction bases unmatched: 2. CDR1 is SGHRS, CDR2 YFSETQ, per germline. The CDR3 sequence: CASSLDTGAGNTIYF. The CDR3 DNA follows: TGCGCCAGCAGCTTGGATACAGGGGCTGGAAACACCATATATTTT.

CDR3 sequence (DNA): TGTGCCAGCAGTTACACAAGCTCCTACAATGAGCAGTTCTTC. This translates into CASSYTSSYNEQFF. V gene TRBV6-5 combines with J gene TRBJ2-1; D is ambiguous. The germline gives CDR1 MNHEY, CDR2 SVGAGI. This CDR3 spans 14 amino acids. The V gene lost 2 bases and the J gene lost 0 bases, with 5 bases spanning the gap.

V gene TRBV5-1 combines with J gene TRBJ2-1; no clear D gene. Germline CDR1 SGHRS, CDR2 YFSETQ. The V gene lost 2 bases and the J gene lost 9 bases, with 15 bases spanning the gap. The CDR3 sequence is 14 residues long. This chain's CDR3 is CASSLRMELVEQFF. In DNA form, the CDR3 reads TGCGCCAGCAGCTTAAGAATGGAACTGGTTGAGCAGTTCTTC. The variable domain in full, with the rest retrieved from reference TRBV5-1 and TRBJ2-1, is KAGVTQTPRYLIKTRGQQVTLSCSPISGHRSVSWYQQTPGQGLQFLFEYFSETQRNKGNFPGRFSGRQFSNSRSEMNVSTLELGDSALYLCASSLRMELVEQFFGPGTRLTVL.

This chain connects TRBV6-1 to TRBJ2-1; 13 bases are a match to TRBD2. The CDR3 is 14 residues long. Germline V gene data show CDR1 as MNHNS and CDR2 as SASEGT. V was clipped by 10 bases and J by 4 bases; unmatched bases: 4. Here the CDR3 reads CATTGLAGYNEQFF. CDR3 DNA sequence: TGTGCCACCACGGGACTAGCGGGGTACAATGAGCAGTTCTTC.

This chain links TRBV5-4 with TRBJ2-7; TRBD1 might be the D (5 bases). This CDR3 is built from 14 residues. Between the trimmed V and J ends, which lost 0 bases and 0 bases, there was a span of 7 bases. Looked up from germline, CDR1 is SGHNT and CDR2 is YYREEE (reference sequence). This CDR3 is CASSLAGPSYEQYF. Written as DNA, the CDR3 is TGTGCCAGCAGCTTGGCAGGGCCCTCCTACGAGCAGTACTTC.

The V call is TRBV12-5, the J call TRBJ1-6; 7 nucleotides align to TRBD1. This CDR3 has 14 amino acids. Germline V gene sequence: CDR1 LGHNT, CDR2 FRNRAP. Losses at the gene ends were 5 bases for V and 6 bases for J; bases not matched to a gene: 4. CDR3 sequence reads: CASGPGQSNSPLHF. The DNA of the CDR3 is TGTGCTAGTGGTCCGGGACAGTCTAATTCACCCCTCCACTTT.

This rearrangement joins TRBV6-5 to TRBJ1-5; 7 positions match TRBD1. The CDR3 contains 14 residues. J lost 0 bases, V lost 6 bases, and 2 bases had no gene match. Germline lookup yields CDR1 MNHEY and CDR2 SVGAGI. CDR3 amino acids: CASRRQGSNQPQHF. CDR3 nucleotides: TGTGCCAGCAGGCGACAGGGTAGCAATCAGCCCCAGCATTTT.

With respect to this clone: A junction boundary mismatches the germline segment, possibly from a read error. The V gene is TRBV20-1, the J gene TRBJ2-7; D possibly corresponds to TRBD1 (6 bases). The length of the CDR3 is 10 residues. Per germline, CDR1 DFQATT and CDR2 SNEGSKA (reference sequence). The CDR3 loop is CSATRGAHIF. The CDR3 DNA follows: TGCAGTGCTACCAGGGGTGCTCACATCTTC.

In this sample, this clone turned up once. The V call is TRBV19, the J call TRBJ1-3; no clear D. The V gene's germline CDR1 is LNHDA and CDR2 SQIVND (reference sequence). The CDR3 consists of 12 residues. The V end was cut by 0 bases, the J end by 7 bases, with 4 bases between. CDR3 region: CASSIERNTIYF. CDR3 bases: TGTGCCAGTAGTATAGAACGCAACACCATATATTTT.

The genes are TRBV29-1 and TRBJ2-2, with D perhaps TRBD2 (6 bases). This CDR3 comprises 15 residues. V lost 4 bases and J 0 bases, leaving 12 bases between the germline ends. Per the germline V gene, CDR1 is SQVTM and CDR2 is ANQGSEA. The CDR3 protein is CSVGVSGTNTGELFF. The CDR3, as DNA: TGCAGCGTTGGGGTTAGCGGTACGAACACCGGGGAGCTGTTTTTT.

The chain has TRBV2 and TRBJ2-2, with 10 bases lining up with TRBD2. The CDR3 loop spans 15 amino acids. V dropped 6 bases and J dropped 3; count of bases not matched to a gene: 4. Germline-derived CDR1 and CDR2 are SNHLY and FYNNEI. CDR3 residues: CASRAGTSDTGELFF. The DNA of the CDR3 is TGTGCCAGCAGAGCCGGGACTAGCGACACCGGGGAGCTGTTTTTT.